This T cell receptor beta chain was identified during a study of response to subunit inactivated influenza vaccine. On this clonotype: What it binds is not known. An end of the junction differs from the germline gene, which may be a read error.

CDR1 and CDR2 (germline): SNHLY, FYNNEI. The CDR3 has 14 amino acids. TCRdb independently ran MiXCR on the RT-PCR reads; one entry per CDR3 protein. Of roughly 710,000 distinct CDR3 sequences listed, around 15% were seen once; the top ten hold roughly 7.2%. Overall study results and limits: Authors suggested each seasonal influenza vaccination recruits few new T cells.

The chain uses TRBV2 and TRBJ2-7, with D uncertain. The input for sequencing was PBMCs from blood, taken 14 days before vaccination. The clonotype comes from a man in his fifties who received an inactivated influenza vaccine. CDR3 nucleotides: TGTGCCAACAGTGAGACGGCAGCCCGCTACGAGCAGTACTTC. Amino acid sequence: CANSETAARYEQYF.